A selection of T cell receptor beta chains follows, all from one sample in a study of OX40 agonist ivuxolimab in advanced cancers. Only in-frame clones appear in the TCRdb table, and some are missing; sequencing was by immunoSEQ multiplex PCR. The sample records 35,000 to 50,000 clones, about four fifths being singletons. Sequencing was performed on CD4+ or CD8+ T cells sorted from blood, taken in a trial of the OX40 agonist ivuxolimab. The receptor set was obtained from an adult with an advanced solid tumor such as melanoma, head and neck, liver or kidney cancer. The CDR3 runs from the conserved cysteine through the conserved F or W. A D gene is named only where the DNA matches it firmly. Clone size is stated in some rows and not others, as once, few, many or a class when expanded.

J gene	CDR3 length	D gene	clone size	V gene	CDR3 protein	CDR3 DNA
TRBJ2-2	14	-	-	TRBV5-4	CASSLDRNTGELFF	TGTGCCAGCAGCTTGGACAGGAACACCGGGGAGCTGTTTTTT
TRBJ2-1	13	-	few	TRBV5-1	CASSHLLSNEQFF	TGCGCCAGCAGCCACCTACTCTCCAATGAGCAGTTCTTC
TRBJ1-2	12	-	-	TRBV29-1	CSVARVGYGYTF	TGCAGCGTTGCCAGGGTGGGCTATGGCTACACCTTC
TRBJ2-6	18	-	-	TRBV6-1	CASSGIGTVGAGANVLTF	TGTGCCAGCAGTGGCATCGGGACGGTTGGAGCTGGGGCCAACGTCCTGACTTTC
TRBJ2-3	16	-	-	TRBV2	CASSDWGVGSTDTQYF	TGTGCCAGCAGTGACTGGGGGGTGGGGAGCACAGATACGCAGTATTTT
TRBJ2-1	11	-	-	TRBV15	CATGGYNEQFF	TGTGCCACCGGAGGATATAATGAGCAGTTCTTC
TRBJ2-6	13	-	-	TRBV30	CAWRTAGANVLTF	TGTGCCTGGAGGACGGCTGGGGCCAACGTCCTGACTTTC
TRBJ1-5	15	-	-	TRBV5-4	CASSLGGYSNQPQHF	TGTGCCAGCAGCTTGGGGGGATATAGCAATCAGCCCCAGCATTTT
TRBJ1-3	15	-	-	TRBV5-6	CASSLEGPSGNTIYF	TGTGCCAGCAGCTTGGAGGGACCCTCTGGAAACACCATATATTTT
TRBJ1-3	19	-	-	TRBV10-1	CASSDLMSGRRRAGNTIYF	TGCGCCAGCAGTGATTTAATGTCTGGACGTCGAAGAGCTGGAAACACCATATATTTT
TRBJ2-1	16	TRBD2	-	TRBV15	CATSPLGAGDYNEQFF	TGTGCCACCAGCCCCCTGGGTGCGGGGGACTACAATGAGCAGTTCTTC
TRBJ2-7	16	TRBD2	-	TRBV19	CASSIVFGRAGYEQYF	TGTGCCAGTAGTATAGTATTCGGGAGGGCCGGATACGAGCAGTACTTC
TRBJ2-1	17	TRBD2	-	TRBV18	CASSPSQLAGGLDEQFF	TGTGCCAGCTCACCCTCACAACTAGCGGGGGGGCTAGATGAGCAGTTCTTC
TRBJ2-3	13	-	-	TRBV14	CASSSGPRDTQYF	TGTGCCAGCAGCTCCGGGCCGAGGGATACGCAGTATTTT
TRBJ1-1	15	-	-	TRBV27	CASSSRVLMNTEAFF	TGTGCCAGCAGTTCCCGGGTCTTGATGAACACTGAAGCTTTCTTT
TRBJ1-3	13	-	medium-sized	TRBV2	CASSPDPVVSIYF	TGTGCCAGCAGTCCGGACCCCGTGGTCTCCATATATTTT
TRBJ2-7	16	-	-	TRBV7-8	CASSLVGQVGAYEQYF	TGTGCCAGCAGCTTAGTGGGGCAGGTGGGAGCCTACGAGCAGTACTTC
TRBJ1-3	13	-	-	TRBV6-5	CASSYLQGSTIYF	TGTGCCAGCAGTTACCTACAGGGAAGCACCATATATTTT
TRBJ2-4	14	-	-	TRBV2	CASSGGGAWNIQYF	TGTGCCAGCAGTGGGGGGGGCGCATGGAACATTCAGTACTTC
TRBJ1-1	14	-	-	TRBV29-1	CSGTGGPGNTEAFF	TGCAGCGGCACGGGGGGCCCAGGGAACACTGAAGCTTTCTTT
TRBJ1-1	14	TRBD1	-	TRBV27	CASSNGQGLTEAFF	TGTGCCAGCAGTAATGGACAGGGGCTCACTGAAGCTTTCTTT
TRBJ2-7	12	-	few	TRBV30	CAWSPGAYEQYF	TGTGCCTGGAGCCCCGGGGCCTACGAGCAGTACTTC
TRBJ2-2	16	-	-	TRBV11-2	CASSLDPKEGFRELFF	TGTGCCAGCAGCTTAGACCCCAAGGAGGGATTCAGGGAGCTGTTTTTT
TRBJ2-7	14	TRBD1	few	TRBV4-3	CASSPGTGKFEQYF	TGCGCCAGCAGCCCCGGGACAGGGAAGTTCGAGCAGTACTTC
TRBJ2-1	15	-	-	TRBV7-9	CASITTGQIYNEQFF	TGTGCCAGCATCACTACCGGACAGATTTACAATGAGCAGTTCTTC
TRBJ2-2	16	TRBD2	-	TRBV27	CASSSIGLAGHGELFF	TGTGCCAGCAGTTCAATTGGACTAGCGGGACACGGGGAGCTGTTTTTT
TRBJ2-3	12	-	-	TRBV7-2	CASSYFAQAQYF	TGTGCCAGCAGCTACTTTGCTCAAGCGCAGTATTTT
TRBJ1-2	15	TRBD1	-	TRBV7-7	CASSLGGQAPYGYTF	TGTGCCAGCAGCTTAGGGGGACAGGCCCCCTATGGCTACACCTTC